The following is a TCR beta chain sequence with its context. Its antigen is not known. The entry originates in a study of regulatory T cells in long-lasting Graves disease. Researchers made TCR beta libraries by using iRepertoire HTBI primers and running Arm-PCR on CDR3 regions. Each CDR3 protein is one row after TCRdb ran MiXCR on the multiplex PCR reads. This repertoire shows under 450,000 distinct CDR3 sequences, around a quarter found once; its top ten account for about a quarter. The germline V gene has CDR1 DFQATT and CDR2 SNEGSKA (reference sequence). The length of the CDR3 is 15 residues. J was trimmed by 1 base and V by 6 bases; bases with no gene match: 7. Described time point: persistent/refractory GD, antithyroid drugs over 5 years with positive TRAb. The TCR library was made from RNA extracted from PBMCs. Whole-study results and caveats: Fewer public clonotypes were shared by new patients (approximately 970) than by persistent patients (roughly 2,500). Few sampled subjects may have lowered accuracy. When disease was persistent, TRBV28, TRBJ1-2 and TRBJ2-5 were the favored segments.

The chain combines TRBV20-1 with TRBJ1-4, with 8 bases aligning to TRBD1. The receptor was derived from a female donor with Graves disease. The source was peripheral blood mononuclear cells (PBMCs), collected when the disease was refractory, from a patient treated with antithyroid drugs. In nucleotides, the CDR3 is TGCAGTGCCCACAGGGGGTCGGGAACTAATGAAAAACTGTTTTTT. Its translation is CSAHRGSGTNEKLFF.